Each of the 14 T cell receptor beta chains below was sequenced from the same sample in a study of tumor-infiltrating lymphocytes in localized non-small cell lung cancer. Data came from immunoSEQ multiplex PCR; TCRdb stores just in-frame clones and leaves some out. Of about 12,000 clones in the sample, approximately 84% are singletons; the top ten hold roughly 12%. The sample taken for sequencing was lung tumor tissue. These receptors all stem from a human donor with non-small cell lung cancer.

This clone was seen only a few times. The V gene is TRBV19, the J gene TRBJ2-3; 8 bases agree with TRBD1. The J segment lost 2 bases and the V segment lost 3 bases, leaving 19 bases of the junction unmatched. This CDR3 comprises 20 residues. Germline lookup yields CDR1 LNHDA and CDR2 SQIVND (reference sequence). The CDR3 protein is CASSIKEVPPDRVYTDTQYF. CDR3 in DNA: TGTGCCAGTAGTATTAAAGAAGTCCCCCCGGACAGGGTATACACAGATACGCAGTATTTT.

The genes are TRBV7-7 and TRBJ2-1; D assignment may be TRBD1 or TRBD2 (5 bases each). CDR1 SSHAT and CDR2 FNYEAQ come from the germline V gene (reference sequence). The CDR3 length is 14 residues. V was clipped by 1 base and J by 9 bases, with 13 bases between them. The CDR3 reads CASSLGGPPGEQFF. The CDR3 DNA reads TGTGCCAGCAGCTTAGGGGGACCCCCAGGTGAGCAGTTCTTC.

The rearrangement joins TRBV9 to TRBJ2-2; 9 bases align to TRBD1. J was trimmed by 3 bases and V by 3 bases; bases with no gene match: 6. CDR3 length: 16 amino acids. Germline V gene sequence: CDR1 SGDLS, CDR2 YYNGEE. In DNA, the CDR3 is TGTGCCAGCAGCGCCCGGACAGGGGCCTACACCGGGGAGCTGTTTTTT. It translates to CASSARTGAYTGELFF.

The table lists this clone with a count of one. The chain joins TRBV5-6 to TRBJ1-6, with D perhaps TRBD1 (6 bases). V was shortened by 2 bases and J by 8 bases, with 17 bases between the two germline ends. The germline gives CDR1 SGHDT, CDR2 YYEEEE. The CDR3 is 16 residues long. The CDR3 sequence: CASSLSTGQSHSPLHF. CDR3 coding DNA: TGTGCCAGCAGCTTATCAACGGGACAAAGCCATTCACCCCTCCACTTT.

This chain links TRBV7-9 with TRBJ1-2; no definite D call. The CDR3 consists of 14 residues. V lost 0 bases to trimming and J lost 6 bases, with 11 bases between them. Germline V gene data show CDR1 as SEHNR and CDR2 as FQNEAQ (reference sequence). DNA of the CDR3: TGTGCCAGCAGCTTAGCGGGTGTGGGTGATGGCTACACCTTC. Protein sequence: CASSLAGVGDGYTF.

The chain links TRBV7-2 to TRBJ1-1; 7 bases are shared with TRBD1. Germline V CDR1 and CDR2: SGHTA, FQGNSA. Unmatched junction bases numbered 7, after V lost 4 bases and J lost 8 bases. The CDR3 has 13 amino acids. The CDR3 DNA is TGTGCCAGCAGCTCATCACAGACAGGGGAAGCTTTCTTT. Encoded protein: CASSSSQTGEAFF.

CDR3 nucleotide sequence: TGTGCCAGTAGTATTTTCACAAACTATGGCTACACCTTC. Translation gives CASSIFTNYGYTF. The gene calls are TRBV19 and TRBJ1-2; D remains ambiguous. CDR3 length: 13 amino acids. CDR1 is LNHDA and CDR2 is SQIVND in the germline V gene (reference sequence). Trimming left V 3 bases short and J 2 bases short, with 7 bases between.

The chain joins TRBV15 to TRBJ1-2; D gene ambiguous. The CDR3 length is 11 residues. Trimming removed 6 bases at V and 2 bases at J, with 4 bases between. Germline V gene lookup returns CDR1 LNHNV and CDR2 YYDKDF (reference sequence). CDR3 bases: TGTGCCACCAGTGCAAACTATGGCTACACCTTC. Translated, it gives CATSANYGYTF.

The chain employs TRBV14 and TRBJ2-5; possible D gene TRBD2, 6 bases. This CDR3 is 12 amino acids long. Trimming removed 7 bases at V and 4 bases at J, with 10 bases between. Germline assignment: CDR1 SGHDN and CDR2 FVKESK. The CDR3 reads CASNRGGETQYF. For the CDR3, the DNA is TGTGCCAGCAATAGGGGAGGAGAGACCCAGTACTTC.

The gene calls are TRBV7-8 and TRBJ1-5; TRBD1 might be the D (5 bases). Per germline, CDR1 SGHVS and CDR2 FQNEAQ. The CDR3 runs 14 residues. V was trimmed by 2 bases and J by 4 bases, leaving 9 bases between them. CDR3 amino acids: CASSLRDRNQPQHF. In DNA form, the CDR3 reads TGTGCCAGCAGCTTAAGGGACCGAAATCAGCCCCAGCATTTT.

The chain carries TRBV7-2 and TRBJ2-2, with D perhaps matching TRBD1 (5 bases). Trimming took off 5 bases at V and 1 base at J, with 8 bases between the two ends. This CDR3 region has 14 residues. From germline, CDR1 is SGHTA and CDR2 FQGNSA. The CDR3 sequence is CASSPQGNTGELFF. The CDR3 bases are TGTGCCAGCAGCCCCCAGGGGAACACCGGGGAGCTGTTTTTT.

This clone was picked up a small number of times. The CDR3 here is CASSWEGGASYEQYF. CDR3 sequence (DNA): TGCGCCAGCAGCTGGGAAGGGGGGGCCTCCTACGAGCAGTACTTC. The rearrangement joins TRBV5-1 to TRBJ2-7, with D possibly matching TRBD2 (7 bases). The ends were cut back, 3 bases at V and 0 bases at J, with 13 bases in the middle. The CDR3 runs 15 residues. The germline CDR1 and CDR2 sequences are SGHRS and YFSETQ.

This clone counts as large. The V call is TRBV2, the J call TRBJ2-1, with TRBD1 matching over 7 bases. CDR3 size: 15 residues. In germline, CDR1 is SNHLY, CDR2 FYNNEI. V shed 5 bases and J 5 bases; nucleotides not matched to a gene: 9. The CDR3 loop is CASSSPGTVNNEQFF. In nucleotides, the CDR3 is TGTGCCAGCAGTTCCCCCGGGACAGTGAACAATGAGCAGTTCTTC. The full variable domain, in which reference TRBV2 and TRBJ2-1 provide the parts outside the CDR3, is EPEVTQTPSHQVTQMGQEVILRCVPISNHLYFYWYRQILGQKVEFLVSFYNNEISEKSEIFDDQFSVERPDGSNFTLKIRSTKLEDSAMYFCASSSPGTVNNEQFFGPGTRLTVL.

This chain links TRBV7-9 with TRBJ2-1; perhaps TRBD2 as D (7 bases). Trimming left V 3 bases short and J 4 bases short, with 13 bases between. Germline CDR1 reads SEHNR; CDR2 reads FQNEAQ (reference sequence). CDR3 size: 15 residues. The chain's CDR3 is CASSFVRGGYNEQFF. The CDR3 DNA reads as TGTGCCAGCAGCTTTGTGAGGGGGGGTTACAATGAGCAGTTCTTC. Looking up the rest from reference TRBV7-9 and TRBJ2-1 gives the full variable domain: DTGVSQNPRHKITKRGQNVTFRCDPISEHNRLYWYRQTLGQGPEFLTYFQNEAQLEKSRLLSDRFSAERPKGSFSTLEIQRTEQGDSAMYLCASSFVRGGYNEQFFGPGTRLTVL.